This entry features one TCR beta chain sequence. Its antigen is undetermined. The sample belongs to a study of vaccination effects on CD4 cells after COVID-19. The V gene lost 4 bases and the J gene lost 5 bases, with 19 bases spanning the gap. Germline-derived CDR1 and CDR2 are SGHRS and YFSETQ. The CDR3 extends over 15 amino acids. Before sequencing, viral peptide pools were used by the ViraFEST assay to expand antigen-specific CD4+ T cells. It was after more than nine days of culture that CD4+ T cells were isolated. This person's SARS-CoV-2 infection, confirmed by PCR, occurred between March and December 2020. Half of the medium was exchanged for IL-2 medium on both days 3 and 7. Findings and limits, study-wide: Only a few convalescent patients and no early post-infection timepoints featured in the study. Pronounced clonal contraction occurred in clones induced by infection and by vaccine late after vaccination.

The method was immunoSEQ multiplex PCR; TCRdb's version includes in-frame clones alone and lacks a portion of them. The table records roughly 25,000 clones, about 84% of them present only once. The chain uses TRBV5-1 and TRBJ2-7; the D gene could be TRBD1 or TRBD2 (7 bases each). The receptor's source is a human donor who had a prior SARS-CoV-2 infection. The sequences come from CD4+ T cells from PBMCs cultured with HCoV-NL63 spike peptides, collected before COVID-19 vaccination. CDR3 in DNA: TGCGCCAGCAGCCGAGGTGGGGAGGGGGCCCACGAGCAGTACTTC. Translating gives CASSRGGEGAHEQYF.